These 29 T cell receptor beta chains were all obtained from the same sample, sequenced in a study of blood T cell repertoires in COVID-19. TCRdb keeps only in-frame clones here, not all; method: immunoSEQ multiplex PCR. The repertoire consists of some 120,000 clones, with around four fifths occurring once and the leading ten covering 10% to 15%. The specimen was peripheral blood. Receptor source: a man aged 60-69 years with acute or convalescent COVID-19.

The V call is TRBV5-8, the J call TRBJ2-1, with 9 bases lining up with TRBD2. V dropped 2 bases and J dropped 9; count of bases not matched to a gene: 12. The CDR3 length is 16 residues. Per germline, CDR1 SGHTS and CDR2 YDEGEE. The CDR3 sequence: CASSLRPGTSSGEQFF. The CDR3 DNA reads as TGTGCCAGCAGCTTACGACCCGGGACTAGCTCGGGTGAGCAGTTCTTC. Full variable domain (outside the CDR3, taken from reference TRBV5-8 and TRBJ2-1): EAGVTQSPTHLIKTRGQQATLRCSPISGHTSVYWYQQALGLGLQFLLWYDEGEERNRGNFPPRFSGRQFPNYSSELNVNALELEDSALYLCASSLRPGTSSGEQFFGPGTRLTVL.

The chain carries TRBV10-1 and TRBJ2-1; TRBD2 is a possible D gene (5 bases). Trimming pared 4 bases from V and 6 bases from J, leaving 16 bases between. CDR1 and CDR2 (germline): WNHNN, SYGVQD (reference sequence). CDR3 length equals 15 residues. The DNA of the CDR3 is TGCGCCAGCAGTGTCCAGAGGCAGCGGCGCAATGAGCAGTTCTTC. Amino acid sequence: CASSVQRQRRNEQFF.

This chain links TRBV15 with TRBJ2-7, with D perhaps matching TRBD1 (7 bases). The CDR3 sequence is 17 residues long. Between the trimmed V and J ends, which lost 3 bases and 2 bases, there was a span of 20 bases. CDR1 is LNHNV and CDR2 is YYDKDF in the germline V gene (reference sequence). The CDR3 reads CATSRIGGQGGTYEQYF. DNA for the CDR3: TGTGCCACCAGCAGGATTGGTGGGCAGGGGGGAACCTACGAGCAGTACTTC.

The genes are TRBV5-1 and TRBJ1-1; no firm D call. The CDR3 sequence is 15 residues long. Germline loops: CDR1 SGHRS, CDR2 YFSETQ. The V gene lost 4 bases and the J gene lost 0 bases, with 13 bases spanning the gap. The CDR3 loop is CASSPYGRVNTEAFF. In nucleotides, the CDR3 is TGCGCCAGCAGCCCCTATGGGAGGGTGAACACTGAAGCTTTCTTT.

The chain carries TRBV9 and TRBJ2-5; perhaps TRBD2 as D (6 bases). The CDR3 consists of 12 residues. Trimming removed 8 bases at V and 5 bases at J, with 13 bases between. The germline V gene encodes CDR1 SGDLS and CDR2 YYNGEE. CDR3 DNA: TGTGCCAGGCCCGGGACTCGGGAGACCCAGTACTTC. Amino acid sequence: CARPGTRETQYF. The variable domain in full, completed from reference TRBV9 and TRBJ2-5, reads DSGVTQTPKHLITATGQRVTLRCSPRSGDLSVYWYQQSLDQGLQFLIQYYNGEERAKGNILERFSAQQFPDLHSELNLSSLELGDSALYFCARPGTRETQYFGPGTRLLVL.

J is TRBJ1-6 and V is TRBV7-8; D might be TRBD1 (5 bases). The V gene lost 5 bases and the J gene lost 7 bases, with 21 bases spanning the gap. The CDR3 totals 17 residues. Germline V lookup: CDR1 SGHVS, CDR2 FQNEAQ. CDR3 amino acids: CASSTRQRGAGNSPLHF. CDR3 in DNA: TGTGCCAGCAGCACACGACAACGGGGCGCGGGGAATTCACCCCTCCACTTT.

V and J are TRBV27 and TRBJ2-1; D perhaps matches TRBD2 (6 bases). CDR3 length equals 15 residues. V shed 6 bases and J shed 0 bases, with 12 bases lying between them. Per germline, CDR1 MNHEY and CDR2 SMNVEV (reference sequence). Here the CDR3 reads CASSPAGSSYNEQFF. The CDR3 coding sequence is TGTGCCAGCAGCCCCGCCGGGAGCTCCTACAATGAGCAGTTCTTC.

The chain carries TRBV9 and TRBJ2-5, with 7 bases aligning to TRBD2. Germline CDR1 reads SGDLS; CDR2 reads YYNGEE. The CDR3 has 15 amino acids. The V and J ends lost 1 base and 5 bases, in that order; junction bases with no gene match: 8. The CDR3 region is CASSVRGRAGETQYF. CDR3 DNA sequence: TGTGCCAGCAGCGTACGGGGGAGGGCCGGGGAGACCCAGTACTTC.

The V gene is TRBV10-3, the J gene TRBJ2-2; 12 bases agree with TRBD2. J gave up 4 bases and V 7 bases, and 4 bases lay outside the gene matches. CDR3 size: 15 residues. Germline V CDR1 and CDR2: ENHRY, SYGVKD. The CDR3 nucleotides read TGTGCCATCAAGACTAGCGGGGGATCCACCGGGGAGCTGTTTTTT. This codes for CAIKTSGGSTGELFF.

This clone was found once. The chain carries TRBV7-9 and TRBJ2-7; D might be TRBD2 (5 bases). This CDR3 spans 14 amino acids. V lost 4 bases and J 0 bases, leaving 10 bases between the germline ends. Germline assignment: CDR1 SEHNR and CDR2 FQNEAQ (reference sequence). CDR3: CASSSGGLSYEQYF. DNA for the CDR3: TGTGCCAGCAGCTCAGGCGGGCTCTCCTACGAGCAGTACTTC.

In this sample, this clone turned up once. The chain has TRBV18 and TRBJ1-3; D remains unclear. This CDR3 is 14 amino acids long. Germline-derived CDR1 and CDR2 are KGHSH and LQKENI. V gave up 6 bases and J gave up 2 bases, with 11 bases separating them. CDR3 residues: CASSGSFPGNTIYF. The DNA of the CDR3 is TGTGCCAGCTCGGGCAGTTTCCCTGGAAACACCATATATTTT.

The rearrangement joins TRBV7-2 to TRBJ1-2; 7 bases align to TRBD1. CDR3 length equals 14 residues. The germline CDR1 and CDR2 sequences are SGHTA and FQGNSA. Trimming took 5 bases from V and 2 from J; bases not matched to a gene: 5. The CDR3: CASSPTGMNYGYTF. The CDR3 DNA reads TGTGCCAGCAGCCCGACAGGGATGAACTATGGCTACACCTTC. The full variable domain, with the rest looked up from reference TRBV7-2 and TRBJ1-2, is GAGVSQSPSNKVTEKGKDVELRCDPISGHTALYWYRQSLGQGLEFLIYFQGNSAPDKSGLPSDRFSAERTGGSVSTLTIQRTQQEDSAVYLCASSPTGMNYGYTFGSGTRLTVV.

This clone turned up a few times. This chain links TRBV6-5 with TRBJ1-2; possible D gene TRBD1, 6 bases. Germline loops: CDR1 MNHEY, CDR2 SVGAGI. The CDR3 has 15 residues. The V gene lost 4 bases and the J gene lost 6 bases, with 18 bases spanning the gap. CDR3 residues: CASSFFGAGENGYTF. The CDR3 region has the DNA TGTGCCAGCAGTTTTTTCGGGGCAGGGGAAAATGGCTACACCTTC.

The chain links TRBV30 to TRBJ1-2; 7 nucleotides line up with TRBD1. J was trimmed by 8 bases and V by 4 bases; bases with no gene match: 10. Germline values: CDR1 GTSNPN, CDR2 SVGIG (reference sequence). The CDR3 is made up of 13 amino acids. CDR3 in DNA: TGTGCCTGGACCCTAACAGGGGCGCGAGGCTACACCTTC. Translating gives CAWTLTGARGYTF.

This clone was counted once. The V call is TRBV7-8, the J call TRBJ1-2; a possible D gene is TRBD1 (6 bases). Germline V CDR1 and CDR2: SGHVS, FQNEAQ. There are 14 residues in the CDR3. V was shortened by 0 bases and J by 6 bases, with 11 bases between the two germline ends. This chain's CDR3 is CASSLAARGHGYTF. As DNA, the CDR3 is TGTGCCAGCAGCTTAGCAGCCAGGGGACATGGCTACACCTTC.

The sample holds a few counts of this clone. The V and J genes are TRBV27 and TRBJ2-7; 8 bases align to TRBD1. The germline CDR1 and CDR2 sequences are MNHEY and SMNVEV (reference sequence). J was trimmed by 7 bases and V by 4 bases; bases with no gene match: 9. This CDR3 contains 14 residues. CDR3 region: CASSWRTGSPEQYF. Written as DNA, the CDR3 is TGTGCCAGCAGTTGGAGGACAGGGAGCCCGGAGCAGTACTTC.

This clone was seen just once. This chain links TRBV12-5 with TRBJ2-7, with a possible D match to TRBD2 (7 bases). The CDR3 consists of 17 residues. Germline V gives CDR1 LGHNT, CDR2 FRNRAP. Trimming removed 1 base from V and 5 bases from J, with 21 bases in between. In nucleotides, the CDR3 is TGTGCTAGTGGTTTGGAACCCGGGGGGCGGACGGTTAACGAGCAGTACTTC. Translated, it gives CASGLEPGGRTVNEQYF.

The chain uses TRBV5-4 and TRBJ1-1; 10 bases are shared with TRBD1. The V gene end was trimmed by 5 bases and the J gene end by 4 bases; junction bases not matched to a gene: 8. This CDR3 is 15 amino acids long. Per germline, CDR1 SGHNT and CDR2 YYREEE (reference sequence). The CDR3 DNA is TGTGCCAGCAGTTTTCCGGGACAGGGGAGCACTGAAGCTTTCTTT. Translated, it gives CASSFPGQGSTEAFF.

V is TRBV7-6 and J is TRBJ2-1; 9 bases are a match to TRBD2. Trimming took 1 base from V and 5 from J; bases not matched to a gene: 12. In germline, CDR1 is SGHVS, CDR2 FNYEAQ. The CDR3 covers 18 residues. Here the CDR3 DNA reads TGTGCCAGCAGCTTAGAAATGGATGGGCGGGAGGGCCACAATGAGCAGTTCTTC. This gives the protein CASSLEMDGREGHNEQFF.

The V gene is TRBV6-6, the J gene TRBJ2-1; 7 nucleotides agree with TRBD1. The CDR3 has 14 residues. Germline V gives CDR1 MNHNY, CDR2 SVGAGI (reference sequence). The trim removed 6 bases at V and 2 bases at J, leaving 4 bases unmatched. CDR3 bases: TGTGCCAGCAGCCTACAGGGGCCCTACAATGAGCAGTTCTTC. Its translation: CASSLQGPYNEQFF.

This clone has only one observation. The chain has TRBV27 and TRBJ2-7; 12 positions match TRBD2. V lost 6 bases, J lost 0 bases, and 6 bases stayed unmatched. Germline lookup yields CDR1 MNHEY and CDR2 SMNVEV (reference sequence). The CDR3 is 16 residues long. The DNA of the CDR3 is TGTGCCAGCAGCCCGGGACTAGCGGGCCTCTCCTACGAGCAGTACTTC. It translates to CASSPGLAGLSYEQYF.

V is TRBV28 and J is TRBJ2-1; TRBD2 agrees at 8 bases. The germline CDR1 and CDR2 sequences are MDHEN and SYDVKM. V was pared by 5 bases and J by 3 bases, with 9 bases of the junction left unmatched. The CDR3 has 16 amino acids. Written as DNA, the CDR3 is TGTGCCAGCAGTCCGCCTGGAAGCGGGAGCTACAATGAGCAGTTCTTC. This translates into CASSPPGSGSYNEQFF.

This chain links TRBV19 with TRBJ1-5, with TRBD1 as a possible D gene (5 bases). The V gene lost 4 bases and the J gene lost 4 bases, with 17 bases spanning the gap. Germline V CDR1 and CDR2: LNHDA, SQIVND (reference sequence). CDR3 length: 16 residues. The CDR3 reads CASSTPGTGGNQPQHF. CDR3 DNA sequence: TGTGCCAGTAGTACCCCGGGGACGGGGGGAAATCAGCCCCAGCATTTT.

The gene calls are TRBV29-1 and TRBJ1-4; 7 nucleotides agree with TRBD1. J was trimmed by 0 bases and V by 5 bases; bases with no gene match: 6. Germline-derived CDR1 and CDR2 are SQVTM and ANQGSEA. The CDR3 spans 15 residues. As DNA, the CDR3 is TGCAGCGTTTTGGGACAGCTTGCAACTAATGAAAAACTGTTTTTT. This encodes CSVLGQLATNEKLFF.

V is TRBV13 and J is TRBJ2-7; tentative D call: TRBD2 (5 bases). This CDR3 region has 13 residues. The V end was cut by 0 bases, the J end by 7 bases, with 10 bases between. Germline V gene lookup returns CDR1 PRHDT and CDR2 FYEKMQ (reference sequence). The CDR3 loop reads CASSLGPSGEQYF. DNA of the CDR3: TGTGCCAGCAGCTTAGGCCCCTCGGGGGAGCAGTACTTC.

The rearrangement links TRBV9 to TRBJ2-7; D gene unclear. CDR3 length: 13 residues. Germline V lookup: CDR1 SGDLS, CDR2 YYNGEE. Trimming removed 1 base from V and 7 bases from J, with 12 bases in between. The CDR3 protein is CASSVIPLSEQYF. As DNA, the CDR3 is TGTGCCAGCAGCGTAATCCCCTTGTCTGAGCAGTACTTC. The whole variable domain, filled in from reference TRBV9 and TRBJ2-7, reads DSGVTQTPKHLITATGQRVTLRCSPRSGDLSVYWYQQSLDQGLQFLIQYYNGEERAKGNILERFSAQQFPDLHSELNLSSLELGDSALYFCASSVIPLSEQYFGPGTRLTVT.

This clone appeared a single time. The rearrangement joins TRBV19 to TRBJ2-1, with TRBD2 matching 10 bases. This CDR3 contains 14 residues. Per the germline V gene, CDR1 is LNHDA and CDR2 is SQIVND (reference sequence). V lost 5 bases, J lost 9 bases, and 7 bases stayed unmatched. The CDR3 loop is CASSFQRGGGEQFF. DNA for the CDR3: TGTGCCAGTAGTTTCCAGCGGGGGGGCGGTGAGCAGTTCTTC.

V gene TRBV9 combines with J gene TRBJ1-2; tentatively, D is TRBD1 (6 bases). V was trimmed by 6 bases and J by 7 bases, leaving 16 bases between them. CDR1 is SGDLS and CDR2 is YYNGEE in the germline V gene. This CDR3 is 13 amino acids long. The CDR3 protein is CASTRGAGGGYTF. DNA for the CDR3: TGTGCCAGCACCCGGGGGGCCGGGGGTGGCTACACCTTC.

The V gene is TRBV11-2, the J gene TRBJ1-2; perhaps TRBD1 as D (6 bases). Germline assignment: CDR1 SGHAT and CDR2 FQNNGV. V lost 5 bases and J lost 4, with 17 bases in between. This CDR3 is 15 amino acids long. In nucleotides, the CDR3 is TGTGCCAGCAGCCCTACCCTCCAAGGGGGCTATGGCTACACCTTC. Translating it yields CASSPTLQGGYGYTF.